What follows are 28 T cell receptor beta chains derived from one specimen sequenced in a study of T cells in localized non-small cell lung cancer. The repertoire was sequenced with immunoSEQ multiplex PCR; TCRdb's copy has only in-frame clones and lacks some. The sample lists around 91,000 clones; roughly 87% were seen once. The sequences come from peripheral blood, collected before any cancer treatment. Receptors originate from a man between 40 and 70 years old with stage I squamous cell lung carcinoma.

The rearrangement uses TRBV7-8 and TRBJ1-2; 7 nucleotides line up with TRBD1. V lost 3 bases, J lost 4 bases, and 8 bases stayed unmatched. From germline, CDR1 is SGHVS and CDR2 FQNEAQ. CDR3 size: 15 residues. As DNA, the CDR3 is TGTGCCAGCAGCTTGATTTCCGGGACAGCCTATGGCTACACCTTC. This encodes CASSLISGTAYGYTF.

The chain links TRBV18 to TRBJ1-1, with no clear D. Trimming took 4 bases from V and 2 from J, leaving 8 bases between them. Germline CDR1 reads KGHSH; CDR2 reads LQKENI. The CDR3 extends over 13 amino acids. The CDR3 DNA reads as TGTGCCAGCTCACAGATGGATAACACTGAAGCTTTCTTT. Amino acid sequence: CASSQMDNTEAFF.

V usage is TRBV7-9 and J usage is TRBJ1-1; tentative D call: TRBD1 (6 bases). Germline loops: CDR1 SEHNR, CDR2 FQNEAQ (reference sequence). The V end was cut by 0 bases, the J end by 7 bases, with 9 bases between. This CDR3 has 13 residues. The CDR3 loop is CASSLARQDEAFF. Written as DNA, the CDR3 is TGTGCCAGCAGCTTAGCAAGACAGGATGAAGCTTTCTTT. Full variable domain (rest looked up from reference TRBV7-9 and TRBJ1-1): DTGVSQNPRHKITKRGQNVTFRCDPISEHNRLYWYRQTLGQGPEFLTYFQNEAQLEKSRLLSDRFSAERPKGSFSTLEIQRTEQGDSAMYLCASSLARQDEAFFGQGTRLTVV.

This rearrangement joins TRBV5-1 to TRBJ1-2, with D tentatively TRBD1 (6 bases). The V end was cut by 1 base, the J end by 6 bases, with 10 bases between. The CDR3 extends over 13 amino acids. Germline CDR1 is SGHRS and CDR2 is YFSETQ. The CDR3 reads CASSLNTGNGYTF. The CDR3 nucleotides are TGCGCCAGCAGCTTGAATACAGGGAATGGCTACACCTTC. The whole variable domain, remainder taken from reference TRBV5-1 and TRBJ1-2, is KAGVTQTPRYLIKTRGQQVTLSCSPISGHRSVSWYQQTPGQGLQFLFEYFSETQRNKGNFPGRFSGRQFSNSRSEMNVSTLELGDSALYLCASSLNTGNGYTFGSGTRLTVV.

V and J are TRBV19 and TRBJ2-7; D might be TRBD2 (5 bases). Looked up from germline, CDR1 is LNHDA and CDR2 is SQIVND (reference sequence). This CDR3 region has 14 residues. The V gene lost 7 bases and the J gene lost 7 bases, with 20 bases spanning the gap. The CDR3 region is CASTTGPDGVEQYF. The CDR3 nucleotides read TGTGCCAGTACCACCGGGCCCGACGGGGTGGAGCAGTACTTC.

The rearrangement uses TRBV5-6 and TRBJ2-3; D is unclear. This CDR3 comprises 14 residues. With 1 base removed from V and 4 bases from J, the gap between germline ends came to 10 bases. Germline-derived CDR1 and CDR2 are SGHDT and YYEEEE. The CDR3 DNA follows: TGTGCCAGCAGCTTGATTTCTCTGTCAGATACGCAGTATTTT. Encoded protein: CASSLISLSDTQYF.

This clone was picked up one time. V usage is TRBV30 and J usage is TRBJ2-6; tentatively, D is TRBD1 (5 bases). The V end was cut by 4 bases, the J end by 2 bases, with 12 bases between. The CDR3 runs to 15 residues. The germline gives CDR1 GTSNPN, CDR2 SVGIG (reference sequence). The CDR3 DNA reads as TGTGCCTGGATCACAGGCGGCACTGGGGCCAACGTCCTGACTTTC. Protein sequence: CAWITGGTGANVLTF.

The chain's CDR3 is CASSDGTQGAGETQYF. CDR3 DNA sequence: TGCGCCAGCAGTGATGGGACTCAGGGGGCAGGGGAGACCCAGTACTTC. The chain carries TRBV10-1 and TRBJ2-5, with 8 bases lining up with TRBD1. CDR3 length equals 16 residues. Losses at the gene ends were 3 bases for V and 5 bases for J; bases not matched to a gene: 11. Germline V lookup: CDR1 WNHNN, CDR2 SYGVQD (reference sequence).

This clone was detected once. This chain links TRBV5-4 with TRBJ2-7, with a possible D match to TRBD2 (6 bases). Germline V gene sequence: CDR1 SGHNT, CDR2 YYREEE (reference sequence). With 0 bases removed from V and 6 bases from J, the gap between germline ends came to 16 bases. The CDR3 consists of 15 residues. CDR3 coding DNA: TGTGCCAGCAGCTTGGCCCTGGGTCAGGGAGGCGAGCAGTACTTC. Its protein product is CASSLALGQGGEQYF.

This clone was counted once. The genes are TRBV2 and TRBJ1-1; the D is unclear. This CDR3 has 14 amino acids. Deletions cut 4 bases from V and 0 bases from J, with 9 bases between. Germline V gene sequence: CDR1 SNHLY, CDR2 FYNNEI. The CDR3 DNA follows: TGTGCCAGCAGTGGTATCCGGGTGAACACTGAAGCTTTCTTT. Translating gives CASSGIRVNTEAFF.

The chain employs TRBV5-4 and TRBJ1-6, with 7 bases lining up with TRBD1. Per the germline V gene, CDR1 is SGHNT and CDR2 is YYREEE (reference sequence). Trimming cost V 2 bases and J 12 bases; bases outside gene matches: 2. CDR3 length equals 12 residues. CDR3 sequence (DNA): TGTGCCAGCAGCTTAACAGGGGAACCCCTCCACTTT. Translated, it gives CASSLTGEPLHF.

CDR3 amino acids: CASSPVVRSYEQYF. In nucleotides, the CDR3 is TGTGCCAGCTCCCCCGTTGTGAGGAGCTACGAGCAGTACTTC. The rearrangement joins TRBV18 to TRBJ2-7; no definite D call. Trimming removed 6 bases at V and 3 bases at J, with 15 bases between. Germline assignment: CDR1 KGHSH and CDR2 LQKENI. This CDR3 contains 14 residues.

About this clone itself: This sample also contains other DNA sequences that code for the same CDR3. The chain is built from TRBV5-6 and TRBJ1-6; D gene ambiguous. This CDR3 has 12 residues. The germline V gene has CDR1 SGHDT and CDR2 YYEEEE. V was trimmed by 1 base and J by 8 bases, leaving 4 bases between them. The CDR3 DNA follows: TGTGCCAGCAGCTTGTATGATTCACCCCTCCACTTT. Protein sequence: CASSLYDSPLHF.

V is TRBV27 and J is TRBJ2-3; D tentatively reads TRBD1 or TRBD2 (5 bases each). Germline CDR1 is MNHEY and CDR2 is SMNVEV (reference sequence). V was pared by 3 bases and J by 4 bases, with 14 bases between. The CDR3 contains 15 residues. CDR3 amino acids: CASSLDGRGADTQYF. The DNA for the CDR3 is TGTGCCAGCAGTTTGGACGGGCGAGGGGCAGATACGCAGTATTTT.

The chain couples TRBV4-1 to TRBJ1-2; the match to TRBD1 covers 9 bases. V was pared by 4 bases and J by 5 bases, with 11 bases of the junction left unmatched. The CDR3 is 16 residues long. Germline V gene sequence: CDR1 MGHRA, CDR2 YSYEKL. The CDR3 loop reads CASSLAPGQGFYGYTF. CDR3 coding DNA: TGCGCCAGCAGCCTCGCCCCGGGACAGGGATTTTATGGCTACACCTTC.

V usage is TRBV2 and J usage is TRBJ2-7; D may be TRBD1 (5 bases). Per the germline V gene, CDR1 is SNHLY and CDR2 is FYNNEI. Trimming pared 8 bases from V and 1 base from J, leaving 21 bases between. This CDR3 spans 16 amino acids. The CDR3 loop reads CASLGPRADKSYEQYF. CDR3 nucleotide sequence: TGTGCCAGCCTCGGTCCCAGGGCGGACAAGTCCTACGAGCAGTACTTC.

The CDR3 is CASSPRTGASYEQYF. The CDR3 bases are TGTGCCAGCAGTCCCCGGACAGGGGCCTCCTACGAGCAGTACTTC. The chain links TRBV6-6 to TRBJ2-7, with 9 bases lining up with TRBD1. J gave up 0 bases and V 5 bases, and 5 bases lay outside the gene matches. The germline gives CDR1 MNHNY, CDR2 SVGAGI (reference sequence). There are 15 residues in the CDR3.

This sequence joins TRBV2 and TRBJ2-3, with TRBD2 as a possible D gene (6 bases). CDR3 length: 15 residues. The V end lost 6 bases, the J end lost 0 bases, and 13 bases lay between the germline ends. Germline CDR1 and CDR2: SNHLY and FYNNEI. CDR3 region: CASSGTGTSTDTQYF. CDR3 coding DNA: TGTGCCAGCAGCGGGACTGGCACTAGCACAGATACGCAGTATTTT.

This clone came up a few times. This sample also contains other DNA sequences that code for the same CDR3. J is TRBJ1-4 and V is TRBV2; 8 nucleotides align to TRBD1. The germline gives CDR1 SNHLY, CDR2 FYNNEI. This CDR3 is built from 13 residues. V lost 6 bases and J lost 8; bases outside the gene matches: 5. The CDR3 reads CASSGQGGEKLFF. For the CDR3, the DNA is TGTGCCAGCAGCGGACAGGGTGGAGAAAAACTGTTTTTT.

The rearrangement links TRBV6-5 to TRBJ1-3, with 8 bases that match TRBD1. Trimming took 5 bases from V and 4 from J; bases not matched to a gene: 4. CDR3 length equals 14 residues. Germline values: CDR1 MNHEY, CDR2 SVGAGI. CDR3 in amino acids: CASSPDRGGNTIYF. DNA of the CDR3: TGTGCCAGCAGTCCCGACAGGGGAGGAAACACCATATATTTT.

The CDR3 sequence is CASWAGKANYGYTF. The DNA of the CDR3 is TGTGCCAGCTGGGCCGGAAAAGCTAACTATGGCTACACCTTC. V and J are TRBV28 and TRBJ1-2, with D hard to call. The CDR3 covers 14 residues. The germline gives CDR1 MDHEN, CDR2 SYDVKM. Trimming shortened V by 8 bases and J by 0 bases, and 13 bases separated the two germline ends.

V and J are TRBV7-2 and TRBJ2-1, with D perhaps being TRBD1 or TRBD2 (6 bases each). The CDR3 has 15 amino acids. The germline V gene has CDR1 SGHTA and CDR2 FQGNSA. V was shortened by 3 bases and J by 7 bases, with 16 bases between the two germline ends. The DNA for the CDR3 is TGTGCCAGCAGCTTTACAGAGGGGGGCCGTAATGAGCAGTTCTTC. Its protein product is CASSFTEGGRNEQFF.

In DNA form, the CDR3 reads TGTGCCAGCAGTCCTCGGGGGGCCAATTTGAATGAGCAGTTCTTC. Encoded protein: CASSPRGANLNEQFF. This chain links TRBV6-4 with TRBJ2-1; tentative D call: TRBD2 (7 bases). In germline, CDR1 is MRHNA, CDR2 SNTAGT. Trimming removed 5 bases from V and 7 bases from J, with 18 bases in between. This CDR3 region has 15 residues.

In its sample, this clone was seen once. V is TRBV15 and J is TRBJ1-4, with 7 bases matching TRBD1. The CDR3 is made up of 16 amino acids. Germline lookup yields CDR1 LNHNV and CDR2 YYDKDF (reference sequence). The V gene end was trimmed by 5 bases and the J gene end by 7 bases; junction bases not matched to a gene: 13. DNA of the CDR3: TGTGCCACCAGCTCCTTAGGTACAGGGGTGGGTGAAAAACTGTTTTTT. Residues: CATSSLGTGVGEKLFF.

J is TRBJ2-7 and V is TRBV6-5; 10 bases align to TRBD1. Germline CDR1 and CDR2: MNHEY and SVGAGI. The length of the CDR3 is 14 residues. V was clipped by 6 bases and J by 2 bases; unmatched bases: 4. For the CDR3, the DNA is TGTGCCAGCAGACAGGGGACAGGGGCCTACGAGCAGTACTTC. Encoded protein: CASRQGTGAYEQYF.

Notes on this clone: Different DNA sequences within this sample yield the same CDR3. The CDR3 loop is CATSRDRASGNTIYF. The CDR3 region has the DNA TGTGCCACCAGCAGAGATCGGGCCAGCGGAAACACCATATATTTT. This chain links TRBV15 with TRBJ1-3; D remains ambiguous. V lost 0 bases and J lost 4, with 10 bases in between. This CDR3 spans 15 amino acids. Germline CDR1 reads LNHNV; CDR2 reads YYDKDF (reference sequence).

J is TRBJ1-1 and V is TRBV7-9, with D possibly being TRBD1 (5 bases). CDR1 SEHNR and CDR2 FQNEAQ come from the germline V gene (reference sequence). This CDR3 is 14 amino acids long. The V and J ends lost 1 base and 4 bases respectively, with 10 bases between them. CDR3: CASSLGSGTTEAFF. The CDR3, as DNA: TGTGCCAGCAGCTTAGGATCAGGGACCACTGAAGCTTTCTTT.

This clone was detected once. The chain is built from TRBV6-1 and TRBJ1-2; the match to TRBD1 covers 7 bases. CDR1 is MNHNS, CDR2 SASEGT, per germline. CDR3 length: 15 amino acids. V shed 8 bases, J shed 4 bases, and the junction held 13 bases outside the gene matches. CDR3 amino acids: CASRGSDRKFYGYTF. CDR3 nucleotides: TGTGCCAGCCGGGGATCGGACAGGAAATTCTATGGCTACACCTTC.